This TCR beta chain came from a study of T cells after posttransplantation cyclophosphamide (TCRdb year 2016). General notes on the study: The study tracked T cell repertoire reconstitution by TRB sequencing after myeloablative bone marrow transplantation using posttransplantation cyclophosphamide as GVHD prophylaxis. Public TRB sequences were compared against a database of over 3,000 sequences linked to responses to pathogens, tumor antigens, self-antigens and alloantigens. Antigen receptor sequencing covered samples from some 35 PTCy-treated patients and around 16 of their related bone marrow donors. Because TRA and TRB clonality correlated tightly in ten or so samples, later TCR analyses were limited to TRB. Blood from every one of the 30 to 35 PTCy patients who had 1-year posttransplant specimens underwent TRB sequencing. In 3 patients, TRB sequencing was also performed on up to roughly 3 more blood samples taken 2 to 5.2 years after transplant, and in a handful of patients, pretransplant blood was also TRB-sequenced. What the study reported, not specific to this receptor: Donor-recipient similarity was low at 1-2 months but increased during the first year, and donor CD8+ memory clones often dominated later blood repertoires. The TRB repertoires of T cells infiltrating skin or GI tract showed only limited overlap with the TRB repertoires of T cells in blood. Across roughly 49 patients, TRB clonality was highly associated with recipient CMV seropositivity and CMV reactivation, and PTCy diversity was similar to diversity in CNI/methotrexate controls.

The sample's treatment or condition label is to be understood as: high-dose cyclophosphamide on days +3 and +4 as single-agent GVHD prophylaxis. Busulfan and fludarabine conditioning, a related or unrelated marrow graft, and cyclophosphamide on days +3 and +4 were given to PTCy patients. The PTCy-treated patients were drawn from a prospective, multi-institutional clinical trial. Peripheral blood and bone marrow mononuclear cells were isolated by Ficoll-Hypaque density centrifugation and cryopreserved. TRB sequencing was run on genomic DNA with either the immunoSEQ assay at survey resolution or the hsTCRB kit. The paper's processing steps were these. The immunoSEQ software handled initial read processing, and the LymphoSeq R package was used for repertoire analyses. For each TRB dataset, clonality was calculated as 1 minus normalized Shannon entropy, and the Gini coefficient was computed as well. To infer phenotypes in unsorted samples, TRB sequences from sorted subsets of the recipient or donor were mapped onto unsorted samples from the same recipient. TCRdb provides this immuneACCESS table in a form limited to in-frame rearrangements. Some clones are lacking; in checked studies, under half of them reflect an unresolved V gene, and why the rest are absent is not known. The DNA was the basis for D and trimming; V, J and clone size are from that table. Recorded for this sample are around 40,000 clones; 90% of them occurred a single time. 2.5% of the sample goes to the ten largest clones.

Points on this clone: Its recognized antigen is unknown. Base-call qualities are not available, and no considerably larger clone is one nucleotide away.

V and J lose 2 bases and 1 base, and a span of 11 bases separates them. CDR1 MNHEY and CDR2 SVGAGI were looked up in the germline V gene. The CDR3 sequence holds 15 residues, the cysteine and phenylalanine included. The CDR3 DNA has 45 bases and is translated from base 1. The source of this sequence is a male patient aged 60-70 years who received an allogeneic stem cell transplant from a related donor and was CMV-positive. In transplant recipients, some T cells may be of donor rather than host origin. The rearrangement joined TRBV6-5 to TRBJ1-2; the D segment could be TRBD1, given 5 matching bases. The sample was PBMCs, taken around 67 days after allogeneic stem cell transplant with posttransplant cyclophosphamide. For the CDR3, the sequence is CASSYITGGNYGYTF. The DNA sequence is TGTGCCAGCAGTTACATCACCGGGGGTAACTATGGCTACACCTTC.